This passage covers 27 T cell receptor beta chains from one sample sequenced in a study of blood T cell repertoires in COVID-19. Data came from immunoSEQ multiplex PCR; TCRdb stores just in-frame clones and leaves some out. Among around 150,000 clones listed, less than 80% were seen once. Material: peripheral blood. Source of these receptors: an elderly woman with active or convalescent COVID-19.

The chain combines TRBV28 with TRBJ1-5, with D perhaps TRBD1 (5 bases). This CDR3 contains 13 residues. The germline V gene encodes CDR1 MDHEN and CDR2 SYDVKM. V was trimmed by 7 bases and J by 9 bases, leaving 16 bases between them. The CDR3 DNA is TGTGCCAGCATCCTGGAAGGGGTTGGGCCCCAGCATTTT. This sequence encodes CASILEGVGPQHF.

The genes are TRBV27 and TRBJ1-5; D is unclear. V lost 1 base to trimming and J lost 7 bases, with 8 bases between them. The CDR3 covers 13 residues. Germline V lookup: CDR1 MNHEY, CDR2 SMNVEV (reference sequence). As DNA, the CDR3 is TGTGCCAGCAGTTTATATCCGGGACAGCCCCAGCATTTT. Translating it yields CASSLYPGQPQHF.

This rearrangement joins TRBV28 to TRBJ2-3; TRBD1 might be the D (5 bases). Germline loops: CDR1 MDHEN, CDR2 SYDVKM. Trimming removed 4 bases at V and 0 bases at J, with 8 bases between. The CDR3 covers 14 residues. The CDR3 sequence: CASSYQGSTDTQYF. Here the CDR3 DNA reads TGTGCCAGCAGTTACCAGGGTAGCACAGATACGCAGTATTTT.

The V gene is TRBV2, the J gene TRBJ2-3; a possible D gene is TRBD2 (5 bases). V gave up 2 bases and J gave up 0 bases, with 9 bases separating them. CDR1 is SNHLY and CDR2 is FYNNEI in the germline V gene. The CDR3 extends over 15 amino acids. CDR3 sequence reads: CASSESGMSTDTQYF. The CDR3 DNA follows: TGTGCCAGCAGTGAATCGGGGATGAGCACAGATACGCAGTATTTT.

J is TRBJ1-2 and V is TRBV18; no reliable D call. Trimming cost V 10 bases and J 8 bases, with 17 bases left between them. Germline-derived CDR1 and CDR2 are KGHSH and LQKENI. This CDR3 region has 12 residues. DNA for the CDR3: TGTGCCACCTCTCAGGAGGTGGACGGCTACACCTTC. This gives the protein CATSQEVDGYTF.

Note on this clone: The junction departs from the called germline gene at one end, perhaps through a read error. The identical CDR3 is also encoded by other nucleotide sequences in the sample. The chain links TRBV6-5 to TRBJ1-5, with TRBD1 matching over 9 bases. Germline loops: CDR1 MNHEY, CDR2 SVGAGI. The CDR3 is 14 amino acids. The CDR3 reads CASSSTGGNQPQHF. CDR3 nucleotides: TGTGCCAGCAGTTCAACAGGGGGCAACCAGCCCCAGCATTTT.

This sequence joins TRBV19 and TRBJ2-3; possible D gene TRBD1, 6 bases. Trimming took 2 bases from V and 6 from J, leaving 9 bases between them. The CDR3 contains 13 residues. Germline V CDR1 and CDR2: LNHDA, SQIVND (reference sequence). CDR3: CASSIWQGDTQYF. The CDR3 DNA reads TGTGCCAGTAGTATATGGCAGGGGGATACGCAGTATTTT.

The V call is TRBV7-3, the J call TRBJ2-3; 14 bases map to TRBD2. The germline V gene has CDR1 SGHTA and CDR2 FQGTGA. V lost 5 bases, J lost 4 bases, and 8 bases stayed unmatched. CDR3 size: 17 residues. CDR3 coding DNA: TGTGCCAGCAGCGATAGAGGACTAGCGGGGGGTCCAGATACGCAGTATTTT. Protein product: CASSDRGLAGGPDTQYF.

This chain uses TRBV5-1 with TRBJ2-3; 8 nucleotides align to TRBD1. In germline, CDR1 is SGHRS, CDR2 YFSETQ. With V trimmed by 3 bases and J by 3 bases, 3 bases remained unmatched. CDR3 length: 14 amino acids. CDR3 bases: TGCGCCAGCAGCTGGACAGGGCCGACAGATACGCAGTATTTT. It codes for CASSWTGPTDTQYF.

CDR3 amino acids: CASSQEAGTGATGNIQYF. DNA of the CDR3: TGCGCCAGCAGCCAAGAAGCAGGGACAGGGGCTACGGGGAACATTCAGTACTTC. J is TRBJ2-4 and V is TRBV4-3; 10 bases are shared with TRBD1. The J segment lost 7 bases and the V segment lost 0 bases, leaving 12 bases of the junction unmatched. This CDR3 has 18 residues. CDR1 is LGHNA and CDR2 is YSLEER in the germline V gene.

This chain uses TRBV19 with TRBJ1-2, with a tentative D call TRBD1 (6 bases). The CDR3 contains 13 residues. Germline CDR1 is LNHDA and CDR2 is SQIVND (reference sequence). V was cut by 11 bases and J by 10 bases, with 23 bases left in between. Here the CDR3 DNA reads TGTGCCTGCGCGGGGGGGCGGACATCGGTCTACACCTTC. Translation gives CACAGGRTSVYTF.

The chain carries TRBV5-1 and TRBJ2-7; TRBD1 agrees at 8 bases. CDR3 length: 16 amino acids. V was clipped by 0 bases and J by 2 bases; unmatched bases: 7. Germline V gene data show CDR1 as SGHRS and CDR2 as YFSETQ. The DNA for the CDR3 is TGCGCCAGCAGCTTGGTGGGGGACAGGCCAACCTACGAGCAGTACTTC. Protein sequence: CASSLVGDRPTYEQYF. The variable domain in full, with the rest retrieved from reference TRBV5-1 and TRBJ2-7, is KAGVTQTPRYLIKTRGQQVTLSCSPISGHRSVSWYQQTPGQGLQFLFEYFSETQRNKGNFPGRFSGRQFSNSRSEMNVSTLELGDSALYLCASSLVGDRPTYEQYFGPGTRLTVT.

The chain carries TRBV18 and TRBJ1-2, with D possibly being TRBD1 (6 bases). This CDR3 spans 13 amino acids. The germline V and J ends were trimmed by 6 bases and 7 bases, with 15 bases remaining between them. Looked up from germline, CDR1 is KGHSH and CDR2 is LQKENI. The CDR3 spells CASSPKLGAGYTF. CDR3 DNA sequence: TGTGCCAGCTCCCCCAAATTGGGGGCTGGCTACACCTTC.

The CDR3 reads CASSLDSFLSQPQHF. As DNA, the CDR3 is TGTGCCAGCAGCTTGGACAGCTTTCTGAGTCAGCCCCAGCATTTT. The chain links TRBV7-2 to TRBJ1-5, with a weak D call TRBD1 (6 bases). The CDR3 is made up of 15 amino acids. Germline CDR1 and CDR2: SGHTA and FQGNSA. V lost 3 bases and J 6 bases, leaving 15 bases between the germline ends.

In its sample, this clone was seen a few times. The CDR3 region is CASSEKAGYLFF. For the CDR3, the DNA is TGTGCCAGCAGTGAAAAAGCGGGATACCTGTTTTTT. This rearrangement joins TRBV6-1 to TRBJ1-4; D not resolved. Deletions cut 2 bases from V and 14 bases from J, with 12 bases between. Germline CDR1 MNHNS, CDR2 SASEGT. The CDR3 is 12 amino acids.

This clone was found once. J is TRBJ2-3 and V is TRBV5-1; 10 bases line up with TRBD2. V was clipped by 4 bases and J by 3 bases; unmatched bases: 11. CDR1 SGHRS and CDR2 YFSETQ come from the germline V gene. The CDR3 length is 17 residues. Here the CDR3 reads CASSPGVAGGATDTQYF. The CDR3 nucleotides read TGCGCCAGCAGCCCTGGCGTAGCGGGGGGCGCAACAGATACGCAGTATTTT.

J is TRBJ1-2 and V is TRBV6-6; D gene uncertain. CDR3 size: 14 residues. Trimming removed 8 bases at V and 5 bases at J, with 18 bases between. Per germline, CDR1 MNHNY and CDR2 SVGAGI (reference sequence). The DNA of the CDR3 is TGTGCCAGCGTCGGGAGACTAGATGGGTATGGCTACACCTTC. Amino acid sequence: CASVGRLDGYGYTF.

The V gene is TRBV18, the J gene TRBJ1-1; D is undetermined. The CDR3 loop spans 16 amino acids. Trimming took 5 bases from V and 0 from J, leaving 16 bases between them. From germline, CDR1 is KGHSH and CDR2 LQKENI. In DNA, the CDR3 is TGTGCCAGCTCAAAGGCCGGTCCAGCGATGAACACTGAAGCTTTCTTT. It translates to CASSKAGPAMNTEAFF.

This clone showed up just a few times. DNA for the CDR3: TGCGCCAGCAGCCAAGCACCGGGGGGACAGGGACGAACCTCAATTCCCTACGAGCAGTACTTC. It translates to CASSQAPGGQGRTSIPYEQYF. The rearrangement links TRBV4-1 to TRBJ2-7, with 9 bases aligning to TRBD1. Germline CDR1 and CDR2: MGHRA and YSYEKL. V dropped 1 base and J dropped 2; count of bases not matched to a gene: 21. The CDR3 is 21 residues long.

The CDR3 DNA reads as TGTGCCAGCAGTGAAGCTAGGATGACAGGGGGTTTTTCCTTCGGGGACTATGGCTACACCTTC. It is translated as CASSEARMTGGFSFGDYGYTF. The chain employs TRBV6-1 and TRBJ1-2; 9 bases line up with TRBD1. Trimming cost V 0 bases and J 3 bases; bases outside gene matches: 20. The germline CDR1 and CDR2 sequences are MNHNS and SASEGT. There are 21 residues in the CDR3.

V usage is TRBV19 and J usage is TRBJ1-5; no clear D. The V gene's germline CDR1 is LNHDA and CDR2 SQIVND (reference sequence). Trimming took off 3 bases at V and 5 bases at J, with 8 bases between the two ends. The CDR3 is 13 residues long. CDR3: CASSILRDQPQHF. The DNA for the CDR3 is TGTGCCAGTAGTATTTTGCGTGATCAGCCCCAGCATTTT. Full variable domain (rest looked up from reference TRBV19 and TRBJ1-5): DGGITQSPKYLFRKEGQNVTLSCEQNLNHDAMYWYRQDPGQGLRLIYYSQIVNDFQKGDIAEGYSVSREKKESFPLTVTSAQKNPTAFYLCASSILRDQPQHFGDGTRLSIL.

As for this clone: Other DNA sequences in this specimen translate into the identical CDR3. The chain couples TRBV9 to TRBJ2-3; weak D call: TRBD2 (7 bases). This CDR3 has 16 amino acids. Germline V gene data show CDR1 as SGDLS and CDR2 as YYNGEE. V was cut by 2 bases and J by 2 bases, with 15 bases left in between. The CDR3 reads CASSVERGANTDTQYF. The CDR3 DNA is TGTGCCAGCAGCGTTGAACGGGGGGCTAACACAGATACGCAGTATTTT.

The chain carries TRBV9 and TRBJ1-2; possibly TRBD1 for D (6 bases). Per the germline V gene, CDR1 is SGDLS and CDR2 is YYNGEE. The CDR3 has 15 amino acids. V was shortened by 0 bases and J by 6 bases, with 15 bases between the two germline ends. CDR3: CASSVGIQGFDGYTF. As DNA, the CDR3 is TGTGCCAGCAGCGTAGGTATTCAGGGGTTCGATGGCTACACCTTC.

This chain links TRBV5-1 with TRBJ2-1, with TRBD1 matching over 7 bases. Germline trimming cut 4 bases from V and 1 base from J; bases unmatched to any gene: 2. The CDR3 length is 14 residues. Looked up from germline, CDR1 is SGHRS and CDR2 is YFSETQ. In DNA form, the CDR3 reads TGCGCCAGCAGCCGGGACAGATCCTACAATGAGCAGTTCTTC. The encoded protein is CASSRDRSYNEQFF.

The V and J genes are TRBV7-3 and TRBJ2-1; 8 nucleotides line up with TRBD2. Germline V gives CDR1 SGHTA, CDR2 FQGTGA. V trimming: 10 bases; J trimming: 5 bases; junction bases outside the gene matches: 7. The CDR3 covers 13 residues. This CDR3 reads CATSPAGDNEQFF. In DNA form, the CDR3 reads TGTGCCACCTCCCCAGCGGGGGACAATGAGCAGTTCTTC.

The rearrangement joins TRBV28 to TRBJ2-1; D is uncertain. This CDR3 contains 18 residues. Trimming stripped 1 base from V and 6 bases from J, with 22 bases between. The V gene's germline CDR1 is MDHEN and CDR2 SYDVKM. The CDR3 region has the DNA TGTGCCAGCAGTTTATCCCTCGCGGCTAGAAGCTCCCTCAATGAGCAGTTCTTC. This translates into CASSLSLAARSSLNEQFF.

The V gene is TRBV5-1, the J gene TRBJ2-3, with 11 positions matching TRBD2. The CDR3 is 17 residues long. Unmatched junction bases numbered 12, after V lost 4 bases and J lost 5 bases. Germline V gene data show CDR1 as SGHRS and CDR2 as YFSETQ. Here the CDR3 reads CASSEEIAGGPRDTQYF. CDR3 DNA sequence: TGCGCCAGCAGCGAGGAGATAGCGGGGGGGCCAAGAGATACGCAGTATTTT.